The entry below gives a single T cell receptor beta chain sequence along with its context. Its antigen is as yet unknown. The sample carries other DNA sequences with the same CDR3. These data originate in a study of shared clonotypes between healthy human individuals. Regarding the study as a whole: Investigators collected only blood, and repertoires in tissues likely differ.

Repertoires were generated with immunoSEQ multiplex PCR, while TCRdb's copy carries only in-frame clones and drops some. The table includes fewer than 600,000 clones, around 75% detected once. V trimming: 6 bases; J trimming: 0 bases; junction bases outside the gene matches: 4. Germline V gene sequence: CDR1 SGHTA, CDR2 FQGNSA. The CDR3 is 15 residues long. The sample comprised PBMCs. This rearrangement joins TRBV7-2 to TRBJ2-3, with 9 bases that match TRBD2. The source is a woman aged 40-49 years in good health. Some clones in this sample may be carry-over from other donors' samples. CDR3 in DNA: TGTGCCAGCAGTCTAACTAGCGGGAGCACAGATACGCAGTATTTT. This sequence encodes CASSLTSGSTDTQYF.